The 18 T cell receptor beta chains reported below all come from one sample, sequenced in a study of T cells in Graves' hyperthyroidism and ophthalmopathy. RNA transcripts yielded amplified TCR beta CDR3 regions. A set of HTBI primers served as the primers for a first-round RT-PCR of the TCR CDR3. MiXCR, applied by TCRdb to the multiplex PCR reads, yields one record per CDR3 protein. The table shows about 210,000 distinct CDR3 sequences, with more than 15% occurring only once. The sequencing sample was made of blood. The receptors come from a man aged 50-59 years with Graves' hyperthyroidism.

The V gene is TRBV11-1, the J gene TRBJ1-1; 7 bases fit TRBD1. After removal of 4 bases from V and 0 bases from J, the junction contained 5 bases not matched to a gene. Germline CDR1 SGHAT, CDR2 FQDESV (reference sequence). This CDR3 comprises 15 residues. As DNA, the CDR3 is TGTGCCAGCAGCTCCCGGGACAGAATGAACACTGAAGCTTTCTTT. It yields the protein CASSSRDRMNTEAFF.

This clonotype occurred a few times. The V gene is TRBV7-2, the J gene TRBJ1-3, with D possibly being TRBD1 (5 bases). Trimming cost V 1 base and J 2 bases, with 9 bases left between them. The CDR3 is 15 amino acids. Germline loops: CDR1 SGHTA, CDR2 FQGNSA. CDR3 nucleotide sequence: TGTGCCAGCAGCTTAGGTTGGGGGGCTGGAAACACCATATATTTT. Translated: CASSLGWGAGNTIYF.

This clonotype showed up many times. The chain carries TRBV28 and TRBJ1-2, with 8 bases identical to TRBD1. CDR3 length: 13 residues. Germline values: CDR1 MDHEN, CDR2 SYDVKM. The V and J ends lost 3 bases and 6 bases, in that order; junction bases with no gene match: 3. CDR3: CASSLVTGDGYTF. DNA of the CDR3: TGTGCCAGCAGTTTGGTGACAGGGGATGGCTACACCTTC.

This clonotype was seen a few times. CDR3 amino acids: CASGLGAAGAGGELFF. CDR3 nucleotides: TGTGCCAGCGGACTTGGGGCAGCGGGAGCGGGCGGGGAGCTGTTTTTT. The rearrangement joins TRBV3-1 to TRBJ2-2; 8 nucleotides agree with TRBD2. Per germline, CDR1 LGHDT and CDR2 YNNKEL (reference sequence). J was trimmed by 7 bases and V by 8 bases; bases with no gene match: 15. CDR3 length: 16 amino acids.

This clonotype has only a few counts. This sequence joins TRBV7-9 and TRBJ2-2; possible D gene TRBD1, 6 bases. Germline V lookup: CDR1 SEHNR, CDR2 FQNEAQ (reference sequence). There are 16 residues in the CDR3. V lost 5 bases, J lost 5 bases, and 18 bases lay in between. CDR3 residues: CASSETRGNKTGELFF. CDR3 bases: TGTGCCAGCAGCGAAACTAGGGGGAATAAAACCGGGGAGCTGTTTTTT.

This clonotype was counted at least ten times. The chain carries TRBV7-3 and TRBJ2-3; the match to TRBD2 covers 9 bases. Trimming cost V 5 bases and J 4 bases; bases outside gene matches: 7. The length of the CDR3 is 15 residues. Germline V lookup: CDR1 SGHTA, CDR2 FQGTGA. CDR3 nucleotides: TGTGCCAGCAGCCTGGGGGGACTAGCATCAGATACGCAGTATTTT. Protein sequence: CASSLGGLASDTQYF. The entire variable domain, with the rest obtained from reference TRBV7-3 and TRBJ2-3, is as follows: GAGVSQTPSNKVTEKGKYVELRCDPISGHTALYWYRQSLGQGPEFLIYFQGTGAADDSGLPNDRFFAVRPEGSVSTLKIQRTERGDSAVYLCASSLGGLASDTQYFGPGTRLTVL.

This clonotype was detected only a few times. The chain recombines TRBV29-1 with TRBJ1-3; D unclear. V lost 2 bases and J lost 0, with 8 bases in between. The germline V gene has CDR1 SQVTM and CDR2 ANQGSEA. This CDR3 is 14 amino acids long. The CDR3 sequence is CSVEKPSSGNTIYF. The CDR3 coding sequence is TGCAGCGTTGAAAAGCCCAGCTCTGGAAACACCATATATTTT.

This rearrangement joins TRBV24-1 to TRBJ2-1, with D possibly TRBD2 on 5 matching bases. Germline V lookup: CDR1 KGHDR, CDR2 SFDVKD. V lost 2 bases, J lost 10 bases, and 17 bases lay in between. The CDR3 contains 15 residues. The chain's CDR3 is CATSDYSGLLGEQFF. DNA of the CDR3: TGTGCCACCAGTGATTACTCGGGGTTGCTAGGAGAGCAGTTCTTC.

This clonotype was seen more than once but under ten times. The chain is built from TRBV12-5 and TRBJ1-5; TRBD1 agrees at 8 bases. CDR1 and CDR2 from the germline V gene are LGHNT and FRNRAP. The ends lost 2 bases at V and 0 bases at J; junction bases unmatched: 6. CDR3 length: 17 residues. This CDR3 is CASGLLTGDFSNQPQHF. The CDR3 region has the DNA TGTGCTAGTGGTTTGTTGACAGGGGATTTTAGCAATCAGCCCCAGCATTTT.

This clonotype was seen many times. The chain is built from TRBV7-2 and TRBJ1-1, with 8 positions matching TRBD1. Losses at the gene ends were 5 bases for V and 11 bases for J; bases not matched to a gene: 10. Looked up from germline, CDR1 is SGHTA and CDR2 is FQGNSA. The CDR3 length is 13 residues. The CDR3, as DNA: TGTGCCAGCAGCCCCCACAGGGGGGTCGAGGCTTTCTTT. Translation gives CASSPHRGVEAFF. Using reference TRBV7-2 and TRBJ1-1 for the parts outside the CDR3, the full variable domain is GAGVSQSPSNKVTEKGKDVELRCDPISGHTALYWYRQSLGQGLEFLIYFQGNSAPDKSGLPSDRFSAERTGGSVSTLTIQRTQQEDSAVYLCASSPHRGVEAFFGQGTRLTVV.

This clonotype has just a few counts. The chain combines TRBV6-1 with TRBJ1-1, with D hard to call. Germline values: CDR1 MNHNS, CDR2 SASEGT. The CDR3 has 13 amino acids. V lost 6 bases and J 1 base, leaving 9 bases between the germline ends. The CDR3 DNA is TGTGCCAGCAGCTCCCGGACGAACACTGAAGCTTTCTTT. This gives the protein CASSSRTNTEAFF.

This clonotype was detected ten times or more. The chain has TRBV4-2 and TRBJ2-1; 7 bases align to TRBD1. Losses at the gene ends were 4 bases for V and 9 bases for J; bases not matched to a gene: 9. CDR3 length: 14 residues. Germline CDR1 LGHNA, CDR2 YNFKEQ. In nucleotides, the CDR3 is TGTGCCAGCAGCCTCAACCAGGGGGTTGGTGAGCAGTTCTTC. Translated, it gives CASSLNQGVGEQFF.

Many counts were recorded for this clonotype. The chain carries TRBV30 and TRBJ2-1; TRBD2 aligns across 8 bases. V shed 0 bases and J 0 bases; nucleotides not matched to a gene: 7. Germline V gene sequence: CDR1 GTSNPN, CDR2 SVGIG (reference sequence). The CDR3 consists of 17 residues. Written as DNA, the CDR3 is TGTGCCTGGAGTGTCGAGGGACTAGAGAGCTCCTACAATGAGCAGTTCTTC. Translated: CAWSVEGLESSYNEQFF.

This clonotype was seen a handful of times. This chain links TRBV3-1 with TRBJ1-6; D remains unclear. This CDR3 contains 13 residues. The V gene's germline CDR1 is LGHDT and CDR2 YNNKEL (reference sequence). V was trimmed by 3 bases and J by 9 bases, leaving 9 bases between them. The CDR3 DNA reads as TGTGCCAGCAGCCAGTCGGGGTTTTCACCCCTCCACTTT. It codes for CASSQSGFSPLHF.

This clonotype was recorded many times. V usage is TRBV12-3 or TRBV12-4 and J usage is TRBJ2-2; 9 nucleotides line up with TRBD1. The trim removed 5 bases at V and 5 bases at J, leaving 6 bases unmatched. CDR3 size: 15 residues. DNA for the CDR3: TGTGCCAGCAGTCACGACAGGGGGTTTACCGGGGAGCTGTTTTTT. It translates to CASSHDRGFTGELFF.

This clonotype occurred many times. This chain joins TRBV6-6 and TRBJ2-7; a weak D match, TRBD2 (5 bases). The CDR3 consists of 14 residues. The V end lost 2 bases, the J end lost 5 bases, and 13 bases lay between the germline ends. Germline lookup yields CDR1 MNHNY and CDR2 SVGAGI (reference sequence). CDR3: CASSYNERTDEQYF. The CDR3 nucleotides read TGTGCCAGCAGTTACAACGAACGGACTGACGAGCAGTACTTC.

This clonotype was observed many times. This chain connects TRBV28 to TRBJ1-1, with unresolved D. This CDR3 region has 15 residues. Germline CDR1 reads MDHEN; CDR2 reads SYDVKM. Trimming took 5 bases from V and 2 from J, leaving 15 bases between them. CDR3 region: CASSPSSSQNTEAFF. DNA of the CDR3: TGTGCCAGCAGTCCCTCAAGTTCGCAAAACACTGAAGCTTTCTTT. The whole variable domain, filled in from reference TRBV28 and TRBJ1-1, reads DVKVTQSSRYLVKRTGEKVFLECVQDMDHENMFWYRQDPGLGLRLIYFSYDVKMKEKGDIPEGYSVSREKKERFSLILESASTNQTSMYLCASSPSSSQNTEAFFGQGTRLTVV.

The chain is built from TRBV19 and TRBJ1-1, with 12 bases fitting TRBD1. Germline CDR1 is LNHDA and CDR2 is SQIVND (reference sequence). The CDR3 runs 15 residues. Trimming at V came to 9 bases and at J to 10 bases, leaving 15 bases not matched to a gene. Written as DNA, the CDR3 is TGTGCCAGCACGAAACACCGGGACAGGGGGCTACGAGCTTTCTTT. This sequence encodes CASTKHRDRGLRAFF.